These 25 T cell receptor beta chains were sequenced from one sample in a study of blood T cell repertoires in COVID-19. Generated by immunoSEQ multiplex PCR, the TCRdb table keeps only in-frame clones and is missing some. The data hold 200,000 or so clones, with 80% to 90% observed a single time. The source material was peripheral blood. The receptors here all came from a man at least 80 years old with acute or convalescent COVID-19.

The chain uses TRBV19 and TRBJ2-3, with 10 bases lining up with TRBD2. V lost 6 bases and J lost 2; bases outside the gene matches: 5. CDR1 is LNHDA and CDR2 is SQIVND in the germline V gene (reference sequence). This CDR3 comprises 15 residues. CDR3 coding DNA: TGTGCCAGTAGACGGACTAGCGGACACACAGATACGCAGTATTTT. It encodes CASRRTSGHTDTQYF. The full variable domain, rest sourced from reference TRBV19 and TRBJ2-3, is DGGITQSPKYLFRKEGQNVTLSCEQNLNHDAMYWYRQDPGQGLRLIYYSQIVNDFQKGDIAEGYSVSREKKESFPLTVTSAQKNPTAFYLCASRRTSGHTDTQYFGPGTRLTVL.

V usage is TRBV12-3 or TRBV12-4 and J usage is TRBJ2-7, with 8 bases aligning to TRBD1. There are 13 residues in the CDR3. Trimming removed 6 bases from V and 5 bases from J; junction bases left unmatched: 6. This CDR3 is CASSRDRGDEQYF. CDR3 DNA: TGTGCCAGCAGCCGTGACAGGGGAGACGAGCAGTACTTC.

The J gene is TRBJ2-1, the V gene TRBV9; D might be TRBD2 (6 bases). This CDR3 contains 14 residues. Trimming removed 1 base at V and 10 bases at J, with 15 bases between. Germline assignment: CDR1 SGDLS and CDR2 YYNGEE. The CDR3 sequence is CASSVRVESGEQFF. CDR3 nucleotides: TGTGCCAGCAGCGTACGGGTCGAAAGCGGGGAGCAGTTCTTC.

The CDR3: CASGASTPRAPRNEKLFF. The CDR3 bases are TGTGCCAGCGGTGCCTCCACCCCCAGGGCCCCGCGGAATGAAAAACTGTTTTTT. J is TRBJ1-4 and V is TRBV2; maybe TRBD1 (5 bases). The germline V gene has CDR1 SNHLY and CDR2 FYNNEI. V shed 8 bases and J shed 5 bases, with 27 bases lying between them. The CDR3 length is 18 residues.

This chain links TRBV7-3 with TRBJ1-6; no clear D. CDR3 size: 15 residues. Germline V CDR1 and CDR2: SGHTA, FQGTGA. Trimming shortened V by 2 bases and J by 6 bases, and 11 bases separated the two germline ends. CDR3 nucleotides: TGTGCCAGCAGCTTATATCCTCGGGGTAATTCACCCCTCCACTTT. It encodes CASSLYPRGNSPLHF.

The chain joins TRBV18 to TRBJ2-7; D remains ambiguous. CDR3 length equals 14 residues. Germline assignment: CDR1 KGHSH and CDR2 LQKENI. The V gene lost 2 bases and the J gene lost 3 bases, with 11 bases spanning the gap. The CDR3 DNA reads as TGTGCCAGCTCACCAGCCCAGGAACTCTACGAGCAGTACTTC. Its protein product is CASSPAQELYEQYF.

The CDR3 DNA reads as TGCGCCAGCAGCCAAGGCTTTCCAGGGTTGGGTCAGCCCCAGCATTTT. Its protein is CASSQGFPGLGQPQHF. The V call is TRBV4-3, the J call TRBJ1-5, with D perhaps matching TRBD1 (5 bases). The CDR3 loop spans 16 amino acids. Trimming shortened V by 1 base and J by 6 bases, and 16 bases separated the two germline ends. The germline V gene encodes CDR1 LGHNA and CDR2 YSLEER.

The rearrangement links TRBV5-8 to TRBJ1-5, with a weak D call TRBD1 (6 bases). Trimming left V 0 bases short and J 0 bases short, with 10 bases between. This CDR3 spans 16 amino acids. The germline V gene has CDR1 SGHTS and CDR2 YDEGEE. The CDR3 is CASSLGTGNSNQPQHF. CDR3 DNA: TGTGCCAGCAGCTTGGGCACAGGGAATAGCAATCAGCCCCAGCATTTT.

V and J are TRBV5-1 and TRBJ2-1, with 8 bases that match TRBD2. V dropped 2 bases and J dropped 4; count of bases not matched to a gene: 5. The CDR3 runs to 15 residues. In germline, CDR1 is SGHRS, CDR2 YFSETQ. The DNA for the CDR3 is TGCGCCAGCAGCTTTAGCGGGGAATTTTACAATGAGCAGTTCTTC. This codes for CASSFSGEFYNEQFF.

The sample holds one count of this clone. J is TRBJ1-5 and V is TRBV18; D not resolved. The V gene's germline CDR1 is KGHSH and CDR2 LQKENI. The V gene lost 3 bases and the J gene lost 6 bases, with 12 bases spanning the gap. The CDR3 loop spans 14 amino acids. The CDR3 coding sequence is TGTGCCAGCTCACCGACTGCCTCGGGTCAGCCCCAGCATTTT. Translated, it gives CASSPTASGQPQHF.

The chain carries TRBV11-2 and TRBJ1-1, with TRBD1 as a possible D gene (6 bases). The CDR3 is made up of 14 amino acids. The germline gives CDR1 SGHAT, CDR2 FQNNGV. V was shortened by 2 bases and J by 6 bases, with 13 bases between the two germline ends. The CDR3 region has the DNA TGTGCCAGCAGCTTATGGACAGAGAAGGCTGAAGCTTTCTTT. Translation: CASSLWTEKAEAFF.

This clone was recorded once. The CDR3 DNA reads TGTGCCCAGTCGAGGTCTGGGGCCAACGTCCTGACTTTC. Its translation: CAQSRSGANVLTF. V usage is TRBV30 and J usage is TRBJ2-6; D not resolved. V lost 8 bases, J lost 1 base, and 9 bases lay in between. The CDR3 contains 13 residues. CDR1 and CDR2 (germline): GTSNPN, SVGIG (reference sequence). Complete variable domain (other parts from reference TRBV30 and TRBJ2-6): SQTIHQWPATLVQPVGSPLSLECTVEGTSNPNLYWYRQAAGRGLQLLFYSVGIGQISSEVPQNLSASRPQDRQFILSSKKLLLSDSGFYLCAQSRSGANVLTFGAGSRLTVL.

This sequence joins TRBV28 and TRBJ1-3, with TRBD1 matching over 8 bases. Per the germline V gene, CDR1 is MDHEN and CDR2 is SYDVKM. V trimming: 9 bases; J trimming: 3 bases; junction bases outside the gene matches: 10. This CDR3 comprises 15 residues. The CDR3 DNA is TGTGCCAGTCGACAGGGGCAAAGTGATGGAAACACCATATATTTT. Translated: CASRQGQSDGNTIYF.

This rearrangement joins TRBV7-9 to TRBJ1-2; D gene uncertain. CDR3 size: 12 residues. Germline V gives CDR1 SEHNR, CDR2 FQNEAQ (reference sequence). V shed 0 bases and J shed 8 bases, with 7 bases lying between them. CDR3 residues: CASSLAVGGYTF. DNA for the CDR3: TGTGCCAGCAGCTTAGCGGTGGGCGGCTACACCTTC.

The CDR3 region is CASSQPGTGLAGELFF. The CDR3 DNA sequence: TGTGCCAGCAGCCAACCCGGGACAGGGTTAGCCGGGGAGCTGTTTTTT. The chain has TRBV3-1 (or the pseudogene TRBV3-2) and TRBJ2-2; TRBD1 matches at 9 bases. V dropped 2 bases and J dropped 6; count of bases not matched to a gene: 7. Germline V gives CDR1 LGHDT, CDR2 YNNKEL (reference sequence). The CDR3 is 16 amino acids.

V gene TRBV18 combines with J gene TRBJ2-7; 12 bases are a match to TRBD1. This CDR3 region has 14 residues. Germline CDR1 KGHSH, CDR2 LQKENI. Unmatched junction bases numbered 0, after V lost 6 bases and J lost 0 bases. CDR3 loop: CASSGQGASYEQYF. The DNA of the CDR3 is TGTGCCAGCTCGGGACAGGGGGCCTCCTACGAGCAGTACTTC.

V usage is TRBV19 and J usage is TRBJ2-3, with 9 bases fitting TRBD1. Germline V lookup: CDR1 LNHDA, CDR2 SQIVND (reference sequence). The CDR3 totals 15 residues. Losses at the gene ends were 5 bases for V and 1 base for J; bases not matched to a gene: 4. The CDR3: CASSGRTGGTDTQYF. The CDR3 DNA sequence: TGTGCCAGTAGTGGACGGACAGGGGGCACAGATACGCAGTATTTT.

The chain carries TRBV6-7 and TRBJ2-7; TRBD1 aligns across 10 bases. TRBV6-7 is flagged as an ORF with uncertain function. With V trimmed by 6 bases and J by 1 base, 9 bases remained unmatched. This CDR3 is built from 16 residues. DNA for the CDR3: TGTGCCAGCAGACGACCCGGGACAGGGGAGTCCTACGAGCAGTACGTC. Translation: CASRRPGTGESYEQYV.

The rearrangement joins TRBV25-1 to TRBJ1-3; TRBD1 matches at 8 bases. CDR1 is MGHDK, CDR2 SYGVNS, per germline. There are 15 residues in the CDR3. V dropped 6 bases and J dropped 3; count of bases not matched to a gene: 7. The CDR3 reads CASSRGQGGGNTIYF. Here the CDR3 DNA reads TGTGCCAGCAGCCGCGGACAGGGAGGTGGAAACACCATATATTTT.

This chain links TRBV25-1 with TRBJ1-6; D unclear. V lost 6 bases and J 8 bases, leaving 11 bases between the germline ends. Germline CDR1 and CDR2: MGHDK and SYGVNS. CDR3 length: 13 residues. Written as DNA, the CDR3 is TGTGCCAGCAGCTGGGCCGGGGATTCACCCCTCCACTTT. Translating gives CASSWAGDSPLHF.

This chain joins TRBV27 and TRBJ2-1; D remains ambiguous. The CDR3 sequence is 13 residues long. Between the trimmed V and J ends, which lost 4 bases and 6 bases, there was a span of 10 bases. From germline, CDR1 is MNHEY and CDR2 SMNVEV (reference sequence). The CDR3, as DNA: TGTGCCAGCAGTTCCCCGGTTTTCAATGAGCAGTTCTTC. The encoded protein is CASSSPVFNEQFF.

The chain has TRBV7-2 and TRBJ2-1; the D gene is possibly TRBD2 (6 bases). Germline values: CDR1 SGHTA, CDR2 FQGNSA. Trimming left V 0 bases short and J 0 bases short, with 9 bases between. The CDR3 length is 16 residues. CDR3 residues: CASSLAGGISYNEQFF. The CDR3 DNA follows: TGTGCCAGCAGCTTAGCGGGAGGCATCTCCTACAATGAGCAGTTCTTC.

The chain joins TRBV19 to TRBJ1-1, with a tentative D call TRBD1 (6 bases). V was cut by 4 bases and J by 4 bases, with 13 bases left in between. CDR3 length equals 14 residues. CDR1 and CDR2 from the germline V gene are LNHDA and SQIVND (reference sequence). CDR3 loop: CASSTQQGSTEAFF. The DNA of the CDR3 is TGTGCCAGTAGTACCCAACAGGGAAGCACTGAAGCTTTCTTT.

This clone showed up just a few times. The gene calls are TRBV27 and TRBJ2-1; 9 bases match TRBD1. Trimming at V came to 1 base and at J to 7 bases, leaving 5 bases not matched to a gene. The CDR3 extends over 15 amino acids. The germline V gene has CDR1 MNHEY and CDR2 SMNVEV (reference sequence). The CDR3 bases are TGTGCCAGCAGTTTATGGGACAGGGTTTCGAATGAGCAGTTCTTC. Translating gives CASSLWDRVSNEQFF.

This clone has just a few counts. The chain couples TRBV19 to TRBJ2-7; the match to TRBD2 covers 9 bases. This CDR3 has 15 residues. In germline, CDR1 is LNHDA, CDR2 SQIVND (reference sequence). V lost 1 base to trimming and J lost 6 bases; unmatched junction nucleotides: 7. The CDR3 spells CASSIGVAGVGEQYF. In DNA, the CDR3 is TGTGCCAGTAGTATAGGGGTAGCGGGAGTCGGCGAGCAGTACTTC. Full variable domain (outside the CDR3, taken from reference TRBV19 and TRBJ2-7): DGGITQSPKYLFRKEGQNVTLSCEQNLNHDAMYWYRQDPGQGLRLIYYSQIVNDFQKGDIAEGYSVSREKKESFPLTVTSAQKNPTAFYLCASSIGVAGVGEQYFGPGTRLTVT.